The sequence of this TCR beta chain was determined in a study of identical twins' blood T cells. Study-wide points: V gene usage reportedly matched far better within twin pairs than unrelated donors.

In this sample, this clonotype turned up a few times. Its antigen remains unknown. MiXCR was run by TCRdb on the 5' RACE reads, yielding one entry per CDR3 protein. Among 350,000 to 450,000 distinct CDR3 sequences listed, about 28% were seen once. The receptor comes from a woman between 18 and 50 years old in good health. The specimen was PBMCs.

The CDR3 sequence: CASSRLWVDQPFSYNEQFF. The CDR3 nucleotides read TGCGCCAGCAGCCGTCTGTGGGTCGATCAGCCATTTTCCTACAATGAGCAGTTCTTC. The rearrangement links TRBV4-3 to TRBJ2-1, with D uncertain. Germline loops: CDR1 LGHNA, CDR2 YSLEER. CDR3 size: 19 residues. V lost 4 bases and J lost 1, with 23 bases in between.